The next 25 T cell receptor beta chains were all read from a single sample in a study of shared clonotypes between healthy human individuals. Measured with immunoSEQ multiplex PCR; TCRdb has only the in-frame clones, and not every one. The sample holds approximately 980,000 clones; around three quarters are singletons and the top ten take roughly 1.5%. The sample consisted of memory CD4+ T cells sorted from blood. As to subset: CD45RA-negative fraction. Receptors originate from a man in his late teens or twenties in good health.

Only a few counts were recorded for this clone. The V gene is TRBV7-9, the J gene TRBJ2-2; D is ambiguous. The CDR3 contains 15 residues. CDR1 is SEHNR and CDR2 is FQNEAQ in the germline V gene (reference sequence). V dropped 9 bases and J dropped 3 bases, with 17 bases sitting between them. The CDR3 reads CASFPWQPYTGELFF. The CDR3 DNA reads TGTGCCAGTTTCCCGTGGCAGCCATACACCGGGGAGCTGTTTTTT. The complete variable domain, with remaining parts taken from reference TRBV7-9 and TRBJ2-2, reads DTGVSQNPRHKITKRGQNVTFRCDPISEHNRLYWYRQTLGQGPEFLTYFQNEAQLEKSRLLSDRFSAERPKGSFSTLEIQRTEQGDSAMYLCASFPWQPYTGELFFGEGSRLTVL.

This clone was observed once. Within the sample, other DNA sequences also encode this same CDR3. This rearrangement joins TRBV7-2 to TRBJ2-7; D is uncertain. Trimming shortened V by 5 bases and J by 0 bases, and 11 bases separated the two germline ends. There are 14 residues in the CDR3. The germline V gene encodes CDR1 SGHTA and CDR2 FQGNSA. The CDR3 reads CASSPTSDSYEQYF. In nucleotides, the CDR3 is TGTGCCAGCAGCCCCACCAGCGACTCCTACGAGCAGTACTTC.

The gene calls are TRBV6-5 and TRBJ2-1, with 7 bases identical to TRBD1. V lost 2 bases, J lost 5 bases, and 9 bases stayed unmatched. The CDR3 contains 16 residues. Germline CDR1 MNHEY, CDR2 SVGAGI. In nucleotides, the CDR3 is TGTGCCAGCAGTTACGACCGGGACAGCCCCGACAATGAGCAGTTCTTC. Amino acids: CASSYDRDSPDNEQFF.

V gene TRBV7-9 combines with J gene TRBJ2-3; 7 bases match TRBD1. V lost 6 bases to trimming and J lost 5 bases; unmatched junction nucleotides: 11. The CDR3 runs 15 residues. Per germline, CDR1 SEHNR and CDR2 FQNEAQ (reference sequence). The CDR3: CASSIGDREGDTQYF. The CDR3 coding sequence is TGTGCCAGCAGTATAGGAGACAGGGAAGGAGATACGCAGTATTTT.

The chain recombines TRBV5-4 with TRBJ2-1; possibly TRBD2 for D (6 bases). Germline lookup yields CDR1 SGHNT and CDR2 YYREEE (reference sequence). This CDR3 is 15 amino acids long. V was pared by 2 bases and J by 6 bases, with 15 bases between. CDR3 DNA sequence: TGTGCCAGCAGCTTTAACCGGGAGTCGGGCAATGAGCAGTTCTTC. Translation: CASSFNRESGNEQFF.

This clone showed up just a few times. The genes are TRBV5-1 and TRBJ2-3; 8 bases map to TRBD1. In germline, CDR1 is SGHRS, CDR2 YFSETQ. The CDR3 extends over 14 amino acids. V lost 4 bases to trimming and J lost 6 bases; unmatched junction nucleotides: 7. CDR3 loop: CASSMRTGSDTQYF. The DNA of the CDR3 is TGCGCCAGCAGCATGAGGACAGGGTCCGATACGCAGTATTTT.

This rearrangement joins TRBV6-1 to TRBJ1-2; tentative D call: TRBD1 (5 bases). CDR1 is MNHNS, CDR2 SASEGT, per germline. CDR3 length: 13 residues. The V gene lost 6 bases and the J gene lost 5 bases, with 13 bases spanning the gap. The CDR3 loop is CASRGDLPYGYTF. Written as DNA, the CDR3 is TGTGCCAGCAGGGGGGATCTACCTTATGGCTACACCTTC.

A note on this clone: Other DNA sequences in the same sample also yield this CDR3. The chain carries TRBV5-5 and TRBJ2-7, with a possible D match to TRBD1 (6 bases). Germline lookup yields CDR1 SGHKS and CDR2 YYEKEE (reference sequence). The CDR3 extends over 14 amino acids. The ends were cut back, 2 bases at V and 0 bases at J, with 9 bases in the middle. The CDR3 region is CASSFSGHSYEQYF. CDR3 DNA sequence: TGTGCCAGCAGCTTCTCGGGACACTCCTACGAGCAGTACTTC.

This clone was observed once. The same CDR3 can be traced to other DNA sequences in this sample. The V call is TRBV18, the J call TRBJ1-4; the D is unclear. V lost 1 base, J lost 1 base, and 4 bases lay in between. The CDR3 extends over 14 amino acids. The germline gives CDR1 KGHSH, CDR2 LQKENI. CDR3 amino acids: CASSPQGTNEKLFF. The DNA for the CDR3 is TGTGCCAGCTCACCACAGGGAACTAATGAAAAACTGTTTTTT.

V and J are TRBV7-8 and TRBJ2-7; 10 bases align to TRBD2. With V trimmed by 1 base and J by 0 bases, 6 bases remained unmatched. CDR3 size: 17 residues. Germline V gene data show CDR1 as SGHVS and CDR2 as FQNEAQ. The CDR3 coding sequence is TGTGCCAGCAGCTTAGTAACTAGCGGGGCCCGCTCCTACGAGCAGTACTTC. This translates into CASSLVTSGARSYEQYF.

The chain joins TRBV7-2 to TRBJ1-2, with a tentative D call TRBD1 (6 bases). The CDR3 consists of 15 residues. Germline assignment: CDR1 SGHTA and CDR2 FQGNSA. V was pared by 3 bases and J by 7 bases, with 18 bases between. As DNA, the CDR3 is TGTGCCAGCAGCTTCTCCGGGGGCCTGAGCGGTGGCTACACCTTC. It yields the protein CASSFSGGLSGGYTF.

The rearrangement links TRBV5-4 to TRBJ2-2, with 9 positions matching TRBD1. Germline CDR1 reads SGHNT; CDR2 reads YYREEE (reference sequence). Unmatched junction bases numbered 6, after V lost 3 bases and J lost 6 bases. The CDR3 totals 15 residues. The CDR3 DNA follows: TGTGCCAGCAGCTCGGACAGGGGCGGCTCCGGGGAGCTGTTTTTT. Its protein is CASSSDRGGSGELFF.

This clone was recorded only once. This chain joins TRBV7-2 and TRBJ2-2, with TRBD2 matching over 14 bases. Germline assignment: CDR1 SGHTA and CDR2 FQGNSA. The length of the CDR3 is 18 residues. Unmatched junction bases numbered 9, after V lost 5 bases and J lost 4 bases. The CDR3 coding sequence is TGTGCCAGCAGCCGTAAGGGACTAGCGGGAGATGCCACCGGGGAGCTGTTTTTT. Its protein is CASSRKGLAGDATGELFF.

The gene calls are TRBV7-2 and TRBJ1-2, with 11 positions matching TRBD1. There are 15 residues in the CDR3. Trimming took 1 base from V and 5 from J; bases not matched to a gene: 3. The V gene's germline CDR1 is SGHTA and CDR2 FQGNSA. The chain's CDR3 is CASSLGTGGQYGYTF. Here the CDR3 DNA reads TGTGCCAGCAGCTTAGGGACAGGGGGCCAGTATGGCTACACCTTC.

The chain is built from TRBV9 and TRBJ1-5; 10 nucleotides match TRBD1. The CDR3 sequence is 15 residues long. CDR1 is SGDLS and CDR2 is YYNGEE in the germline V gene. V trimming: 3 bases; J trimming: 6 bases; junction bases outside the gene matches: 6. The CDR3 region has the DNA TGTGCCAGCAGCGGCGGGACAGGGGTAGGTCAGCCCCAGCATTTT. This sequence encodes CASSGGTGVGQPQHF.

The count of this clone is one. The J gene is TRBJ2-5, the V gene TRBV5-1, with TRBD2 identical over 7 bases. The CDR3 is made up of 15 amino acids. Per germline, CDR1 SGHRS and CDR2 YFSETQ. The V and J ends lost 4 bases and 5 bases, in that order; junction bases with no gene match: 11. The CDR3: CASSPGLVVGETQYF. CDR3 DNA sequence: TGCGCCAGCAGCCCCGGACTAGTAGTTGGGGAGACCCAGTACTTC. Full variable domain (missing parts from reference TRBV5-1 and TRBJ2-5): KAGVTQTPRYLIKTRGQQVTLSCSPISGHRSVSWYQQTPGQGLQFLFEYFSETQRNKGNFPGRFSGRQFSNSRSEMNVSTLELGDSALYLCASSPGLVVGETQYFGPGTRLLVL.

The CDR3 DNA follows: TGTGCCAGCAGTCTCAGGGCCGGTGGCACTGAAGCTTTCTTT. Its translation is CASSLRAGGTEAFF. The V and J genes are TRBV6-5 and TRBJ1-1; D might be TRBD1 (5 bases). This CDR3 is built from 14 residues. Germline V lookup: CDR1 MNHEY, CDR2 SVGAGI. V shed 5 bases and J shed 4 bases, with 14 bases lying between them.

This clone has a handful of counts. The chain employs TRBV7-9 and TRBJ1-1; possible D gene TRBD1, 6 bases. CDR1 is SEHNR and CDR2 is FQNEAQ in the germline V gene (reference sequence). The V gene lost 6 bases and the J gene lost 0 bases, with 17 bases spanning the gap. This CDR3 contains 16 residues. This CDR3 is CASRHRWGPLNTEAFF. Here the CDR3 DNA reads TGTGCCAGCAGACATAGATGGGGGCCATTGAACACTGAAGCTTTCTTT.

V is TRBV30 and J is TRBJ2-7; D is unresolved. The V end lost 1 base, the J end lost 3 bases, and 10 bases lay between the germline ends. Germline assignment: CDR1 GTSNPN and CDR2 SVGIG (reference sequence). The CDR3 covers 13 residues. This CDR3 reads CAWSGGHHYEQYF. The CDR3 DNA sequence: TGTGCCTGGAGTGGGGGTCACCACTACGAGCAGTACTTC.

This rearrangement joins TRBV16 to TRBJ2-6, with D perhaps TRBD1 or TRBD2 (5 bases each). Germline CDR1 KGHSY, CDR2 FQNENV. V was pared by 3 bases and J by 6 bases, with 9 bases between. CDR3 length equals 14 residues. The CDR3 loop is CASSHRGAANVLTF. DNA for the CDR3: TGTGCCAGCAGCCACCGAGGGGCGGCCAACGTCCTGACTTTC.

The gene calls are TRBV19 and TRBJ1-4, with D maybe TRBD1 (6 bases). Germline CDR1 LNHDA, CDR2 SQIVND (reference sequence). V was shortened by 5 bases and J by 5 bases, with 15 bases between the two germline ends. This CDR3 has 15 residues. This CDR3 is CASSGYRDGNEKLFF. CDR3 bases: TGTGCCAGTAGTGGCTACAGGGATGGGAATGAAAAACTGTTTTTT.

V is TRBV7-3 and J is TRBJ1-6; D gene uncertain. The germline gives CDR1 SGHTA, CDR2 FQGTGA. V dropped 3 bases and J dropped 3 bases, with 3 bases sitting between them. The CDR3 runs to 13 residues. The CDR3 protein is CASSFDYNSPLHF. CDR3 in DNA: TGTGCCAGCAGCTTTGACTATAATTCACCCCTCCACTTT.

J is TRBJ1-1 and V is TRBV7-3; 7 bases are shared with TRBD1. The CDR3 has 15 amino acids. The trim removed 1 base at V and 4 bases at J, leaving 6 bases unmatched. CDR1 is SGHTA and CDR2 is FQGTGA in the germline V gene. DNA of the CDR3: TGTGCCAGCAGCTTAAACGCAGGGGGAATCACTGAAGCTTTCTTT. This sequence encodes CASSLNAGGITEAFF.

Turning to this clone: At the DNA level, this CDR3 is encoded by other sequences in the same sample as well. CDR3 DNA sequence: TGCGCCAGCAGCTTGGGCCAGGGGGCCTATGGCTACACCTTC. Its protein product is CASSLGQGAYGYTF. The chain links TRBV5-1 to TRBJ1-2; TRBD1 matches at 8 bases. Germline V lookup: CDR1 SGHRS, CDR2 YFSETQ. The CDR3 is 14 residues long. Trimming took 0 bases from V and 4 from J; bases not matched to a gene: 2.

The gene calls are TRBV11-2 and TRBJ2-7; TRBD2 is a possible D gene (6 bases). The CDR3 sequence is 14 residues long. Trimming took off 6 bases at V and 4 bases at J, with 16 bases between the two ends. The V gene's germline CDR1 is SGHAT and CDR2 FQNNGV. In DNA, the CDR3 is TGTGCCAGCAGTCTCCCGGGGGTGGTGTACGAGCAGTACTTC. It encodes CASSLPGVVYEQYF.